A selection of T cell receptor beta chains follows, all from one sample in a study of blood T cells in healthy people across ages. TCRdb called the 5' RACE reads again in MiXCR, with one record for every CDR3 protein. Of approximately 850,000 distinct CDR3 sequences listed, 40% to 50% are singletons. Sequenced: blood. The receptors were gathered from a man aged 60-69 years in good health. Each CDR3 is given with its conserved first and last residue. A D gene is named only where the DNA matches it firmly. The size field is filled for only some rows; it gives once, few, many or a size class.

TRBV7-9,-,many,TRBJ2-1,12,CASRGISNEQFF,TGTGCCAGCCGCGGGATTTCAAATGAGCAGTTCTTC
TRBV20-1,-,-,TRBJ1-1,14,CSASAGTVNTEAFF,TGCAGTGCTAGTGCCGGGACGGTGAACACTGAAGCTTTCTTT
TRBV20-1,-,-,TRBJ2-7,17,CSARDIGGSGVYNEQYF,TGCAGTGCTAGAGATATAGGGGGGTCGGGAGTTTACAATGAGCAGTACTTC
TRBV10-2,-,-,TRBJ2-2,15,CAASTVRGGTGELFF,TGCGCCGCGTCAACCGTGAGGGGTGGGACCGGGGAGCTGTTTTTT
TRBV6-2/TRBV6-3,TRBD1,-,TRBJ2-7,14,CASIMTGSGYEQYF,TGTGCCAGCATTATGACAGGGAGTGGCTACGAGCAGTACTTC
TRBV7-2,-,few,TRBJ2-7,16,CASSLEGNFRPYEQYF,TGTGCCAGCAGCTTAGAAGGGAACTTCCGTCCCTACGAGCAGTACTTC
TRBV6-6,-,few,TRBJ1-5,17,CASSYGQGHTANQPQHF,TGTGCCAGCAGTTACGGGCAGGGTCATACCGCCAATCAGCCCCAGCATTTT
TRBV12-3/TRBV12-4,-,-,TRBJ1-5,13,CASTATGNQPQHF,TGTGCCAGCACCGCCACAGGGAATCAGCCCCAGCATTTT
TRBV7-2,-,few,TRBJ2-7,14,CASSERGYSYEQYF,TGTGCCAGCAGCGAGAGGGGGTACTCCTACGAGCAGTACTTC
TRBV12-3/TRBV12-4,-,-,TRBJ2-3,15,CASSLRGTSPDTQYF,TGTGCCAGCAGTTTAAGGGGAACCAGCCCCGATACGCAGTATTTT
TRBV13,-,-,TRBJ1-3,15,CASSLLGISGNTIYF,TGTGCCAGCAGCTTGCTTGGGATCTCTGGAAACACCATATATTTT
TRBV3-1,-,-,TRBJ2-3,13,CASSVDSTDTQYF,TGTGCCAGCAGCGTCGACAGCACAGATACGCAGTATTTT
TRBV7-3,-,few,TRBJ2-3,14,CASSLTEDHYTQYF,TGTGCCAGCAGCTTAACGGAGGACCACTATACGCAGTATTTT
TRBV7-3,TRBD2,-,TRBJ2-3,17,CASSLAGDGRSTDTQYF,TGTGCCAGCAGCTTAGCGGGGGACGGTCGAAGCACAGATACGCAGTATTTT
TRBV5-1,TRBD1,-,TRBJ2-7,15,CAGSMTGSSYNEQYF,TGCGCCGGCAGTATGACAGGGAGCTCCTACAATGAGCAGTACTTC
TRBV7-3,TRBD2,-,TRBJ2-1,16,CASSTRAGSSYNEQFF,TGTGCCAGCAGCACGAGAGCGGGGAGCTCCTACAATGAGCAGTTCTTC
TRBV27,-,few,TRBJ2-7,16,CASSISSSGASYEQYF,TGTGCCAGCAGTATCTCCTCCTCGGGAGCGAGCTACGAGCAGTACTTC
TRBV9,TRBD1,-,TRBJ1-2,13,CASSDGQGTSYTF,TGTGCCAGCAGCGACGGACAGGGAACTAGCTACACCTTC
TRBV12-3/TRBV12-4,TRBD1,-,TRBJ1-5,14,CASSPNTGVGPQHF,TGTGCCAGCAGCCCTAACACAGGGGTGGGGCCCCAGCATTTT
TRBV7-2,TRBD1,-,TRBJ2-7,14,CASSMDRGLYEQYF,TGTGCCAGCAGCATGGACAGGGGGCTCTACGAGCAGTACTTC
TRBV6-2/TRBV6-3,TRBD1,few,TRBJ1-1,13,CASRGQGSAAAFF,TGTGCCAGCAGGGGACAGGGCTCGGCAGCAGCTTTCTTT
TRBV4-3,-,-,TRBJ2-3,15,CASSQDKEWGNTQYF,TGCGCCAGCAGCCAAGACAAAGAGTGGGGGAATACGCAGTATTTT
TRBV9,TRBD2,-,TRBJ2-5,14,CANSGGTSGETQYF,TGTGCCAACAGCGGGGGGACTAGCGGGGAGACCCAGTACTTC
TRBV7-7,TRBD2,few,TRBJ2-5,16,CASSRGLAGGWETQYF,TGTGCTAGCAGCCGAGGACTAGCGGGGGGTTGGGAGACCCAGTACTTC
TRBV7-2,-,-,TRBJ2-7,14,CASRHGPREAEQYF,TGTGCCAGCAGACATGGACCCAGGGAGGCCGAGCAGTACTTC
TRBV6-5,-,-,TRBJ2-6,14,CASKMSSGANALTF,TGTGCCAGCAAGATGTCTTCTGGGGCCAACGCCCTGACTTTC
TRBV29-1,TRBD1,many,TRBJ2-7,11,CSSGGSGEQYF,TGCAGCTCAGGGGGTTCCGGCGAGCAGTACTTC
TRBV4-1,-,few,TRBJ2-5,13,CASSQDQSETQYF,TGCGCCAGCAGCCAAGATCAATCGGAGACCCAGTACTTC
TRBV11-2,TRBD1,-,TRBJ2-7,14,CASNSGTGVYEQYF,TGTGCCAGCAACTCCGGGACAGGGGTCTACGAGCAGTACTTC
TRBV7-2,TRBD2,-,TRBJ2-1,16,CASSTSGGEFYNEQFF,TGTGCCAGCAGTACTAGCGGGGGAGAATTCTACAATGAGCAGTTCTTC
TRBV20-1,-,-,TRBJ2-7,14,CSARQGGSLGEQYF,TGCAGTGCTAGACAGGGTGGGAGCTTGGGCGAGCAGTACTTC
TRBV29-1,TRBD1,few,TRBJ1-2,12,CSVESGGYGYTF,TGCAGCGTTGAGTCAGGGGGCTATGGCTACACCTTC
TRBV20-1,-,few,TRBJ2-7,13,CSARDGSTYEQYF,TGCAGTGCTAGAGACGGTTCGACCTACGAGCAGTACTTC
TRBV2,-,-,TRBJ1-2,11,CASLGAGGYTF,TGTGCCAGCCTGGGGGCTGGTGGCTACACCTTC
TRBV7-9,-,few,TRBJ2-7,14,CASSLAGDGYEQYF,TGTGCCAGCAGCTTAGCAGGGGATGGCTACGAGCAGTACTTC
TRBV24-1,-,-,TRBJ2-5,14,CATSSGQGSETQYF,TGTGCCACCAGCTCCGGGCAGGGTTCGGAGACCCAGTACTTC
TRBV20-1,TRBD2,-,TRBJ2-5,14,CSARKRGGMETQYF,TGCAGTGCGAGGAAGCGGGGGGGCATGGAGACCCAGTACTTC
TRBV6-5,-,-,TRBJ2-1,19,CASSYSLVAPASSYNEQFF,TGTGCCAGCAGTTACTCTTTGGTAGCGCCCGCCAGCTCCTACAATGAGCAGTTCTTC
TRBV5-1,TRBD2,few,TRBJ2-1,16,CASSPETSGPLGVEFF,TGCGCCAGCAGCCCGGAGACTAGCGGACCCCTTGGGGTTGAGTTCTTC
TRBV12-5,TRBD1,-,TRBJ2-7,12,CASGWGQGGQYF,TGTGCTAGTGGTTGGGGACAGGGAGGGCAGTACTTC
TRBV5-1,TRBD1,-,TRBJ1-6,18,CASSLGSNDRGQGSPLHF,TGCGCCAGCAGCTTGGGCAGTAATGACAGGGGGCAGGGTTCACCCCTCCACTTT
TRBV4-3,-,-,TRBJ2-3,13,CACSQETSATQYF,TGCGCCTGCAGCCAAGAGACCAGTGCTACGCAGTATTTT
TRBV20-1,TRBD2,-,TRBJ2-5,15,CSARAASGKTDEQYF,TGCAGTGCTAGGGCGGCTAGCGGGAAAACGGATGAGCAGTACTTC
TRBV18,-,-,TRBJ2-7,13,CASSPATSYEQYF,TGTGCCAGCTCACCGGCAACCAGCTACGAGCAGTACTTC
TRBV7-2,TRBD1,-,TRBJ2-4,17,CASSPNRKGAGENIQYF,TGTGCCAGCAGCCCTAACCGGAAGGGGGCAGGGGAAAACATTCAGTACTTC
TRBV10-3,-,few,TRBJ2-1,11,CAISEFDEQFF,TGTGCCATCAGTGAATTCGATGAGCAGTTCTTC
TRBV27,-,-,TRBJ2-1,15,CASSQAGTTYNEQFF,TGTGCCAGCAGTCAGGCGGGAACTACCTACAATGAGCAGTTCTTC
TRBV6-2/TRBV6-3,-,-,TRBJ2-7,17,CTSSFLRGRPSSYEQYF,TGTACCAGCAGCTTTCTCCGAGGCCGACCTAGCTCCTACGAGCAGTACTTC
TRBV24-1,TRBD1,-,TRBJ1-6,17,CATSDRGSSSYNSPLHF,TGTGCCACCAGCGACAGGGGCTCGAGCTCCTATAATTCACCCCTCCACTTT
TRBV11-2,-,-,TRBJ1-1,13,CASSTRGYTEAFF,TGTGCCAGCAGCACAAGGGGATACACTGAAGCTTTCTTT
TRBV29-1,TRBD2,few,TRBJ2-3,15,CSVEAASGGPDTQYF,TGCAGCGTTGAAGCCGCTAGCGGGGGACCAGATACGCAGTATTTT
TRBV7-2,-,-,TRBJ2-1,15,CASSSLNRAYNEQFF,TGTGCCAGCAGCTCATTAAACAGGGCTTACAATGAGCAGTTCTTC
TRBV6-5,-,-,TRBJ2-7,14,CASSYSGSSYERYF,TGTGCCAGCAGTTACTCAGGCAGCTCCTACGAGCGGTACTTC
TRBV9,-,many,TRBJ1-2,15,CASSPEDKGTDDYTF,TGTGCCAGCAGCCCTGAGGATAAAGGGACCGACGACTACACCTTC
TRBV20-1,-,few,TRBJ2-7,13,CSAPVRTGYEQYF,TGCAGTGCCCCGGTCAGAACAGGCTACGAGCAGTACTTC
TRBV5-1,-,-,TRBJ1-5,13,CASSLDINQPQHF,TGTGCCAGCAGCTTAGATATCAATCAGCCCCAGCATTTT
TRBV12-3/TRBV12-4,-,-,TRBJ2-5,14,CASSQGLGGETQYF,TGTGCCAGCAGCCAAGGACTGGGCGGCGAGACCCAGTACTTC
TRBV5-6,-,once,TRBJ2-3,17,CASSLWSGHTSTDTQYF,TGTGCCAGCAGCTTGTGGTCCGGACACACGAGCACAGATACGCAGTATTTT